This TCR beta chain was captured in a study of shared clonotypes between healthy human individuals. Study-level background: Aged between 18 and 49, the donors were a couple of women and three men.

Regarding the study as a whole: At large depth, rarefaction still showed sorted-subset sequencing to be incomplete. Among non-shared clonotypes, generation probabilities were lower than among those shared by all four donors.

As for this clone: Its antigen is as yet unknown.

This CDR3 has 16 residues. V was pared by 5 bases and J by 7 bases, with 20 bases between. Germline CDR1 and CDR2: MDHEN and SYDVKM. Every subset had its genomic DNA shared out evenly among several immunoSEQ plates. The assay was immunoSEQ multiplex PCR, and TCRdb's table has in-frame clones only and misses some. Here the sample spans some 1.1 million clones, roughly 80% being singletons. The rearrangement joins TRBV28 to TRBJ1-4, with D perhaps matching TRBD1 (6 bases). Sequencing was done on a sample of memory CD4+ T cells from PBMCs. The subset denotes: CD45RA-negative fraction. This TCR derives from a man between 18 and 35 years old in good health. Some clones in this sample may be carry-over from other donors' samples. The chain's CDR3 is CASSPLRHRDGEKLFF. The CDR3 region has the DNA TGTGCCAGCAGTCCTCTTCGCCACAGGGATGGTGAAAAACTGTTTTTT. The variable domain in full, completed from reference TRBV28 and TRBJ1-4, reads DVKVTQSSRYLVKRTGEKVFLECVQDMDHENMFWYRQDPGLGLRLIYFSYDVKMKEKGDIPEGYSVSREKKERFSLILESASTNQTSMYLCASSPLRHRDGEKLFFGSGTQLSVL.